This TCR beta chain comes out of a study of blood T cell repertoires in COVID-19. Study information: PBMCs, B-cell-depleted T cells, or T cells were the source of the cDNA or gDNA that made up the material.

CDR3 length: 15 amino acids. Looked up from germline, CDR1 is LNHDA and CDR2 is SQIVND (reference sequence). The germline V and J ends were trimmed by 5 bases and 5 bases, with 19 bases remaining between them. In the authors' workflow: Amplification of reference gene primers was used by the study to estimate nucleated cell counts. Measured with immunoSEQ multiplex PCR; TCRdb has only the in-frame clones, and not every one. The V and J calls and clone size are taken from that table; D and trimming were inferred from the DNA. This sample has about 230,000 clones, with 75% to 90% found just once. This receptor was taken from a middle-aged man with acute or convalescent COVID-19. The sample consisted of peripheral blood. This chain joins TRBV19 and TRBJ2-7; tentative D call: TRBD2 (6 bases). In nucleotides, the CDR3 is TGTGCCAGTAGTTCCCGGGGTGCGGGGAACGACGAGCAGTACTTC. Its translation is CASSSRGAGNDEQYF.